The rows below give T cell receptor beta chains drawn from one sample of a study of technical replicates of blood from a handful of donors. Clones were sequenced by immunoSEQ multiplex PCR, and TCRdb holds only the in-frame ones, with some missing. The repertoire includes 55,000 to 65,000 clones, approximately 86% of them detected once, and 5% to 6% sits in the top ten. The sample taken for sequencing was PBMCs. The receptors here all came from a human donor in good health. Some clones in this sample may be carry-over from other donors' samples. The CDR3 runs from the conserved cysteine through the conserved F or W. The D gene is left open where the match is weak. Expanded clones are given a class, and other clones once, few, many or no size at all.

v_gene	j_gene	d_gene	abundance	CDR3nt	CDR3aa
TRBV5-1	TRBJ2-2	-	-	TGCGCCAGCAGCTTGGCCGCTGGGGCGGGGGCCGCCACCGGGGAGCTGTTTTTT	CASSLAAGAGAATGELFF
TRBV7-2	TRBJ2-3	TRBD1	-	TGTGCCAGCAGCCAGGGGACAGGTCACGATACGCAGTATTTT	CASSQGTGHDTQYF
TRBV30	TRBJ1-2	-	-	TGTGCCTGGACTACGGACAGCTATGGCTACACCTTC	CAWTTDSYGYTF
TRBV2	TRBJ1-5	-	-	TGTGCCAGCAGCGGACAGAGCAATCAGCCCCAGCATTTT	CASSGQSNQPQHF
TRBV5-1	TRBJ2-5	-	-	TGCGCCAGCAGCTTAGACATCAGAGAGACCCAGTACTTC	CASSLDIRETQYF
TRBV27	TRBJ2-2	TRBD2	-	TGTGCCAGCAGTTTGCTCCGCCCCTATTCTAGCGGGAGTCGGACCGGGGAGCTGTTTTTT	CASSLLRPYSSGSRTGELFF
TRBV7-9	TRBJ1-1	TRBD1	-	TGTGCCAGCAGCCCACAGGGGTACCTTGAAGCTTTCTTT	CASSPQGYLEAFF
TRBV5-6	TRBJ2-1	TRBD2	few	TGTGCCAGCAGCTTGGCCGCACTAGCGGGACGAGAGCAGTTCTTC	CASSLAALAGREQFF
TRBV13	TRBJ2-3	TRBD1	-	TGTGCCAGCAGCTTAAGTGTCGGGCAGGGGGCCGCAGATACGCAGTATTTT	CASSLSVGQGAADTQYF
TRBV18	TRBJ2-3	TRBD1	-	TGTGCCAGCTCACCGGGACAGGGCTGGACAGATACGCAGTATTTT	CASSPGQGWTDTQYF
TRBV5-1	TRBJ2-5	-	-	TGCGCCAGCAGCTCGGAGGCAGCATCGGGGGAGACCCAGTACTTC	CASSSEAASGETQYF
TRBV5-1	TRBJ2-1	-	-	TGCGCCAGCAGCGCCGGACGACAGCCCCGCACCAACAATGAGCAGTTCTTC	CASSAGRQPRTNNEQFF
TRBV5-4	TRBJ1-5	-	-	TGTGCCAGCAGCTTGGGACAGAATCAGCCCCAGCATTTT	CASSLGQNQPQHF
TRBV19	TRBJ1-1	TRBD1	few	TGTGCCAGTTCGAGGGGGCCTGAAGCTTTCTTT	CASSRGPEAFF
TRBV29-1	TRBJ2-7	TRBD1	once	TGCAGCGTTCCGGGACAGGGGGTTGGGCAGTACTTC	CSVPGQGVGQYF
TRBV29-1	TRBJ1-2	-	-	TGCAGCGCCGACAGGTTGGGCTATGGCTACACCTTC	CSADRLGYGYTF
TRBV19	TRBJ2-2	TRBD2	-	TGTGCCAGCCGGGGCGGGGGATGGACCGGGGAGCTGTTTTTT	CASRGGGWTGELFF
TRBV11-3	TRBJ2-3	-	once	TGTGCCAGCAGCTTAGGCGGTTCCCCAGATACGCAGTATTTT	CASSLGGSPDTQYF
TRBV9	TRBJ2-1	-	once	TGTGCCAGCAGCGCCGGGGGACTGTACAATGAGCAGTTCTTC	CASSAGGLYNEQFF
TRBV7-9	TRBJ1-3	TRBD1	-	TGTGCCACGGACCGGGGACAGGGGACTGGAAACACCATATATTTT	CATDRGQGTGNTIYF
TRBV5-5	TRBJ1-3	TRBD1	-	TGTGCCAGCAGCCCCCTTCGGACAGGGACTGGAAACACCATATATTTT	CASSPLRTGTGNTIYF
TRBV7-2	TRBJ1-5	-	-	TGTGCCAGCAGCTTATGGGGCCCCCTTCAGCCCCAGCATTTT	CASSLWGPLQPQHF
TRBV30	TRBJ2-5	TRBD1	-	TGTGCCTGGAGCCGACAGGGAGAGACCCAGTACTTC	CAWSRQGETQYF
TRBV6-1	TRBJ2-7	TRBD2	-	TGTGCCAGCAGTGAAGTGGGACTAGCGGGGACCTACGAGCAGTACTTC	CASSEVGLAGTYEQYF
TRBV19	TRBJ1-2	-	-	TGTGCCAGTAACCCTGACAGGTCAGGGTATGGCTACACCTTC	CASNPDRSGYGYTF
TRBV6-1	TRBJ1-6	-	-	TGTGCCAGCAGTGGTCAAGCGAGAGGCAATTCACCCCTCCACTTT	CASSGQARGNSPLHF
TRBV28	TRBJ2-7	-	-	TGTGCCAGCAGGGGGGTAGGGGGTTTCCACGAGCAGTACTTC	CASRGVGGFHEQYF
TRBV7-3	TRBJ2-3	TRBD2	-	TGTGCCAGCAGCTTAGGCAGCGGGAGTGTCTCAGATACGCAGTATTTT	CASSLGSGSVSDTQYF
TRBV7-8	TRBJ1-1	-	-	TGTGCCAGCAGCTCGTTCAAGAGGGTGAACACTGAAGCTTTCTTT	CASSSFKRVNTEAFF
TRBV2	TRBJ1-2	-	-	TGTGCCAGCAGTCCTACTAATACCCAGGGTGAGGCTACCTTC	CASSPTNTQGEATF
TRBV7-2	TRBJ2-5	-	-	TGTGCCAGCAGCTTAGATTCGTGGAGAGTGGAGACCCAGTACTTC	CASSLDSWRVETQYF
TRBV12-5	TRBJ2-1	-	-	TGTGCTAGTGGTCCTGACAGTTGGCAGTTCTTC	CASGPDSWQFF
TRBV16	TRBJ2-3	-	-	TGTGCCAGCAGCCAACCAGGATGGGTGCAGTATTTT	CASSQPGWVQYF
TRBV5-8	TRBJ2-5	TRBD2	-	TGTGCCAGCAGCTTAACCGGGACTAGCCAAGAGACCCAGTACTTC	CASSLTGTSQETQYF
TRBV30	TRBJ2-7	TRBD2	-	TGTGCCTGGCAGCGGGATATATACGAGCAGTACTTC	CAWQRDIYEQYF
TRBV7-2	TRBJ2-1	-	once	TGTGCCAGCAGCCACCCTGGTAGGGGGAGGGCCACGGGAACCGAGCAGTTCTTC	CASSHPGRGRATGTEQFF
TRBV29-1	TRBJ1-1	TRBD1	-	TGCAGCGTGGAACAAACCGGGACAGGGGTCACTGAAGCTTTCTTT	CSVEQTGTGVTEAFF
TRBV7-2	TRBJ2-3	-	-	TGTGCCAGCAGCCCACGACAGAGCCCAAGTACGCAGTATTTT	CASSPRQSPSTQYF
TRBV6-5	TRBJ2-1	-	-	TGTGCCAGCAGTTTCCGCAGAAACAATGAGCAGTTCTTC	CASSFRRNNEQFF
TRBV11-2	TRBJ1-2	-	-	TGTGCCAGCACCCGTCAGGGAATGGATGGCTACACCTTC	CASTRQGMDGYTF
TRBV5-4	TRBJ2-7	TRBD1	-	TGTGCCAGCAGCTCGTCCCGGGACAGCGCCTACGAGCAGTACTTC	CASSSSRDSAYEQYF
TRBV5-4	TRBJ1-2	TRBD1	-	TGTGCCAGCAGCTTGTACCCCCAGGGGGTACGGCTGTCGAGGTATGGCTACACCTTC	CASSLYPQGVRLSRYGYTF
TRBV7-9	TRBJ1-5	-	-	TGTGCCAGCAGCTTAGGAGGGCGGTATAGCAATCAGCCCCAGCATTTT	CASSLGGRYSNQPQHF
TRBV11-2	TRBJ2-1	TRBD1	-	TGTGCCAGCAGCTTAGGAGGCGGGACAGGGCAGTTCTTC	CASSLGGGTGQFF
TRBV6-5	TRBJ1-1	-	-	TGTGCCAGCAGTTACTCCGGGATCCGGGTCGCTGAAGCTTTCTTT	CASSYSGIRVAEAFF
TRBV10-3	TRBJ1-2	-	-	TGTGCCATCAGTGGAGATGGAGGCCCCCACTATGGCTACACCTTC	CAISGDGGPHYGYTF
TRBV2	TRBJ2-2	-	-	TGTGCCAGCAGAGGCCTAGTCGGTACCGGGGAGCTGTTTTTT	CASRGLVGTGELFF
TRBV6-1	TRBJ2-5	TRBD1	-	TGTGCCAGCAGCGAATTCCCGGGACAGGGGGAGACCCAGTACTTC	CASSEFPGQGETQYF